These 29 T cell receptor beta chains were all obtained from the same sample, sequenced in a study of PD-L1 blockade in urothelial cancer. Specified time point: peripheral blood 6 weeks after treatment start. Data came from immunoSEQ multiplex PCR; TCRdb stores just in-frame clones and leaves some out. The repertoire holds about 30,000 clones, with around 84% as singletons. The specimen was PBMCs, collected around atezolizumab (anti-PD-L1) treatment. These receptors were taken from a man between 65 and 85 years old with urothelial cancer.

The chain links TRBV5-6 to TRBJ2-5, with D perhaps TRBD2 (5 bases). Trimming left V 4 bases short and J 5 bases short, with 18 bases between. Germline CDR1 SGHDT, CDR2 YYEEEE. The CDR3 has 15 residues. This CDR3 reads CASSPEPLAGETQYF. DNA of the CDR3: TGTGCCAGCAGCCCTGAGCCTTTGGCGGGTGAGACCCAGTACTTC.

The J gene is TRBJ2-5, the V gene TRBV5-1; 8 nucleotides line up with TRBD2. Germline lookup yields CDR1 SGHRS and CDR2 YFSETQ. The V gene end was trimmed by 2 bases and the J gene end by 9 bases; junction bases not matched to a gene: 9. There are 14 residues in the CDR3. The chain's CDR3 is CASSLAGDGGSQYF. The CDR3 DNA is TGCGCCAGCAGCTTAGCGGGGGATGGTGGGTCCCAGTACTTC.

The rearrangement links TRBV7-9 to TRBJ2-3; the match to TRBD1 covers 7 bases. Germline loops: CDR1 SEHNR, CDR2 FQNEAQ (reference sequence). Germline trimming cut 7 bases from V and 3 bases from J; bases unmatched to any gene: 13. The CDR3 has 16 residues. CDR3 in DNA: TGTGCCAGCATCGACCTCGGACAGGTTCGAACAGATACGCAGTATTTT. This gives the protein CASIDLGQVRTDTQYF.

The rearrangement joins TRBV28 to TRBJ2-5; 9 nucleotides line up with TRBD2. This CDR3 comprises 17 residues. Germline V gene data show CDR1 as MDHEN and CDR2 as SYDVKM. V lost 6 bases to trimming and J lost 4 bases; unmatched junction nucleotides: 15. CDR3 DNA sequence: TGTGCCAGCAGCCCCGCCGGGGGAGCGGGAGGAACAGAGACCCAGTACTTC. This gives the protein CASSPAGGAGGTETQYF.

The chain is built from TRBV6-5 and TRBJ2-1; a possible D gene is TRBD2 (5 bases). Trimming removed 10 bases from V and 11 bases from J, with 21 bases in between. The CDR3 covers 13 residues. In germline, CDR1 is MNHEY, CDR2 SVGAGI. For the CDR3, the DNA is TGTGCCACGGTCCTACGGACTGTCTCCAAGCAGTTCTTC. Protein: CATVLRTVSKQFF.

The V call is TRBV7-3, the J call TRBJ1-2; 7 positions match TRBD1. This CDR3 has 13 amino acids. The trim removed 2 bases at V and 6 bases at J, leaving 3 bases unmatched. Germline loops: CDR1 SGHTA, CDR2 FQGTGA. The CDR3 is CASSLEGANGYTF. The CDR3, as DNA: TGTGCCAGCAGCTTAGAGGGGGCCAATGGCTACACCTTC.

CDR3 sequence (DNA): TGTGCCAGCTCACAGGGGTTTGGGGATCAGCCCCAGCATTTT. It is translated as CASSQGFGDQPQHF. The chain employs TRBV18 and TRBJ1-5; D possibly corresponds to TRBD1 (5 bases). The ends were cut back, 4 bases at V and 5 bases at J, with 12 bases in the middle. Germline V lookup: CDR1 KGHSH, CDR2 LQKENI. There are 14 residues in the CDR3.

The chain links TRBV7-2 to TRBJ1-1; D is undetermined. This CDR3 has 12 amino acids. V lost 4 bases and J 6 bases, leaving 9 bases between the germline ends. Germline V gives CDR1 SGHTA, CDR2 FQGNSA. CDR3 DNA: TGTGCCAGCAGCTCTCCTAAGTCTGAAGCTTTCTTT. It encodes CASSSPKSEAFF.

This clone was seen only a few times. The genes are TRBV5-4 and TRBJ2-3; possibly TRBD1 for D (6 bases). With 4 bases removed from V and 2 bases from J, the gap between germline ends came to 20 bases. This CDR3 has 17 amino acids. CDR1 and CDR2 (germline): SGHNT, YYREEE (reference sequence). CDR3 coding DNA: TGTGCCAGCAGCGCAGAGACAGGACCCCTTTCCACAGATACGCAGTATTTT. Protein sequence: CASSAETGPLSTDTQYF.

This rearrangement joins TRBV7-8 to TRBJ2-1, with 12 bases lining up with TRBD2. CDR1 is SGHVS and CDR2 is FQNEAQ in the germline V gene. V lost 6 bases to trimming and J lost 7 bases; unmatched junction nucleotides: 4. The CDR3 is 14 residues long. The chain's CDR3 is CASRTLAGGNEQFF. The CDR3 DNA reads TGTGCCAGCAGAACGCTAGCGGGAGGGAATGAGCAGTTCTTC.

CDR3 nucleotides: TGTGCCAGCAGCCCCCAGGGACTGACCTCTCAGGGCTACACCTTC. Translated, it gives CASSPQGLTSQGYTF. The chain links TRBV9 to TRBJ1-2, with D maybe TRBD1 (5 bases). The CDR3 extends over 15 amino acids. Between the trimmed V and J ends, which lost 4 bases and 8 bases, there was a span of 21 bases. Germline V gene sequence: CDR1 SGDLS, CDR2 YYNGEE.

This chain links TRBV27 with TRBJ2-7, with unresolved D. CDR1 and CDR2 (germline): MNHEY, SMNVEV (reference sequence). The CDR3 has 11 amino acids. The germline V and J ends were trimmed by 6 bases and 8 bases, with 11 bases remaining between them. Here the CDR3 DNA reads TGTGCCAGCAGAGAAGCCGTAAAGCAGTACTTC. Its translation is CASREAVKQYF.

This clone showed up just once. The rearrangement uses TRBV5-1 and TRBJ1-3; D perhaps matches TRBD1 (5 bases). CDR1 and CDR2 (germline): SGHRS, YFSETQ. Trimming removed 0 bases from V and 0 bases from J, with 7 bases in between. This CDR3 has 15 amino acids. As DNA, the CDR3 is TGCGCCAGCAGCTTGGAAGGGGACTCTGGAAACACCATATATTTT. It is translated as CASSLEGDSGNTIYF. Variable domain in full (rest from reference TRBV5-1 and TRBJ1-3): KAGVTQTPRYLIKTRGQQVTLSCSPISGHRSVSWYQQTPGQGLQFLFEYFSETQRNKGNFPGRFSGRQFSNSRSEMNVSTLELGDSALYLCASSLEGDSGNTIYFGEGSWLTVV.

The chain employs TRBV5-4 and TRBJ1-1; 8 nucleotides agree with TRBD1. Germline trimming cut 4 bases from V and 4 bases from J; bases unmatched to any gene: 6. Germline V gene lookup returns CDR1 SGHNT and CDR2 YYREEE (reference sequence). The CDR3 sequence is 14 residues long. CDR3 in amino acids: CASSVDRAGTEAFF. Written as DNA, the CDR3 is TGTGCCAGCAGCGTGGACAGGGCGGGCACTGAAGCTTTCTTT.

J is TRBJ2-3 and V is TRBV5-4, with 9 bases matching TRBD1. Germline CDR1 reads SGHNT; CDR2 reads YYREEE (reference sequence). The CDR3 runs to 15 residues. J gave up 4 bases and V 5 bases, and 8 bases lay outside the gene matches. The CDR3 coding sequence is TGTGCCAGCAGTACAGGGGGCGATTCTCCAGATACGCAGTATTTT. It codes for CASSTGGDSPDTQYF.

The chain carries TRBV7-2 and TRBJ1-2; D might be TRBD1 (5 bases). V was cut by 2 bases and J by 3 bases, with 16 bases left in between. This CDR3 comprises 16 residues. Germline V gives CDR1 SGHTA, CDR2 FQGNSA. DNA for the CDR3: TGTGCCAGCAGCTTAAGGTATCGGGGGACGGACTATGGCTACACCTTC. Translation gives CASSLRYRGTDYGYTF. Using reference TRBV7-2 and TRBJ1-2 for the parts outside the CDR3, the full variable domain is GAGVSQSPSNKVTEKGKDVELRCDPISGHTALYWYRQSLGQGLEFLIYFQGNSAPDKSGLPSDRFSAERTGGSVSTLTIQRTQQEDSAVYLCASSLRYRGTDYGYTFGSGTRLTVV.

The V gene is TRBV28, the J gene TRBJ1-1; maybe TRBD1 (5 bases). V was shortened by 5 bases and J by 0 bases, with 19 bases between the two germline ends. This CDR3 comprises 17 residues. CDR1 MDHEN and CDR2 SYDVKM come from the germline V gene. The CDR3 DNA sequence: TGTGCCAGCAGTGCCCGGGACTGGACTGGAATGAACACTGAAGCTTTCTTT. Protein: CASSARDWTGMNTEAFF.

The J gene is TRBJ2-7, the V gene TRBV27; 11 bases agree with TRBD2. Germline V gene data show CDR1 as MNHEY and CDR2 as SMNVEV (reference sequence). CDR3 length equals 15 residues. V gave up 6 bases and J gave up 5 bases; unmatched junction bases: 9. CDR3 nucleotide sequence: TGTGCCAGCAGGCATATACTAGCGGGGGCTCACGAGCAGTACTTC. It encodes CASRHILAGAHEQYF.

The gene calls are TRBV1 and TRBJ2-3; the table's D call, TRBD2, has no DNA check behind it. TRBV1 is a pseudogene. This CDR3 comprises 15 residues. The CDR3 spells CTSSWLAGGTDTQYF. DNA for the CDR3: TGCACCAGCAGCTGGCTAGCGGGGGGCACAGATACGCAGTATTTT.

The count of this clone is one. The chain carries TRBV29-1 and TRBJ2-3; a weak D match, TRBD2 (7 bases). The CDR3 is made up of 14 amino acids. The V gene lost 2 bases and the J gene lost 5 bases, with 14 bases spanning the gap. Per the germline V gene, CDR1 is SQVTM and CDR2 is ANQGSEA. The CDR3 is CSVEFGGAGDTQYF. The CDR3 DNA sequence: TGCAGCGTTGAATTTGGGGGGGCAGGAGATACGCAGTATTTT.

This clone was seen more than once but under ten times. The rearrangement joins TRBV27 to TRBJ2-1, with a weak D call TRBD1 (6 bases). Germline V gives CDR1 MNHEY, CDR2 SMNVEV (reference sequence). The CDR3 spans 13 residues. Trimming removed 8 bases at V and 4 bases at J, with 12 bases between. The CDR3 spells CASQGQPYNEQFF. DNA for the CDR3: TGTGCCAGCCAGGGACAACCTTACAATGAGCAGTTCTTC.

V is TRBV6-4 and J is TRBJ2-1; 13 bases are shared with TRBD2. Germline trimming cut 6 bases from V and 2 bases from J; bases unmatched to any gene: 10. The CDR3 contains 18 residues. Germline-derived CDR1 and CDR2 are MRHNA and SNTAGT. The CDR3 DNA follows: TGTGCCAGCAGCAGGACTAGCGGGGGCCCTTCTACCTACAATGAGCAGTTCTTC. Its protein product is CASSRTSGGPSTYNEQFF.

This clone was observed a handful of times. The genes are TRBV10-2 and TRBJ1-5; TRBD1 might be the D (6 bases). With 3 bases removed from V and 7 bases from J, the gap between germline ends came to 10 bases. The CDR3 is 13 amino acids. Germline V CDR1 and CDR2: WSHSY, SAAADI. The chain's CDR3 is CASSDGGGQPQHF. In nucleotides, the CDR3 is TGCGCCAGCAGTGATGGGGGCGGCCAGCCCCAGCATTTT.

The chain uses TRBV7-2 and TRBJ2-2; 11 nucleotides agree with TRBD1. Germline CDR1 SGHTA, CDR2 FQGNSA. The CDR3 runs to 16 residues. V lost 6 bases, J lost 4 bases, and 7 bases stayed unmatched. CDR3 nucleotides: TGTGCCAGCAGTTTTCCGGGACAGGGGGTCACCGGGGAGCTGTTTTTT. Protein product: CASSFPGQGVTGELFF.

The rearrangement links TRBV18 to TRBJ2-2; D is perhaps TRBD1 (6 bases). V was trimmed by 2 bases and J by 3 bases, leaving 16 bases between them. In germline, CDR1 is KGHSH, CDR2 LQKENI. This CDR3 has 17 amino acids. The CDR3, as DNA: TGTGCCAGCTCACCAAAGTCTGGGGGCGCGGACACCGGGGAGCTGTTTTTT. Encoded protein: CASSPKSGGADTGELFF.

V usage is TRBV19 and J usage is TRBJ2-3, with D unclear. The CDR3 has 13 residues. The ends were cut back, 6 bases at V and 6 bases at J, with 13 bases in the middle. Germline V gene data show CDR1 as LNHDA and CDR2 as SQIVND (reference sequence). The CDR3 reads CASSYFLDDTQYF. The CDR3 DNA follows: TGTGCCAGTAGCTACTTTCTCGATGATACGCAGTATTTT.

V usage is TRBV28 and J usage is TRBJ2-3; unclear D gene. CDR1 is MDHEN and CDR2 is SYDVKM in the germline V gene. The germline V and J ends were trimmed by 4 bases and 6 bases, with 5 bases remaining between them. The CDR3 runs 11 residues. The CDR3 DNA reads as TGTGCCAGCAGTTCTAGGGATACGCAGTATTTT. This translates into CASSSRDTQYF. Full variable domain (rest looked up from reference TRBV28 and TRBJ2-3): DVKVTQSSRYLVKRTGEKVFLECVQDMDHENMFWYRQDPGLGLRLIYFSYDVKMKEKGDIPEGYSVSREKKERFSLILESASTNQTSMYLCASSSRDTQYFGPGTRLTVL.

The chain has TRBV2 and TRBJ2-2, with D unclear. This CDR3 has 12 amino acids. Germline V lookup: CDR1 SNHLY, CDR2 FYNNEI. V gave up 5 bases and J gave up 6 bases, with 7 bases separating them. CDR3 region: CASSTAAGELFF. The CDR3 region has the DNA TGTGCCAGCAGTACCGCGGCCGGGGAGCTGTTTTTT.

This rearrangement joins TRBV7-8 to TRBJ2-3; a possible D gene is TRBD2 (5 bases). This CDR3 region has 14 residues. From germline, CDR1 is SGHVS and CDR2 FQNEAQ. Trimming stripped 2 bases from V and 5 bases from J, with 11 bases between. In DNA, the CDR3 is TGTGCCAGCAGCTTATTGCTAGCCGGAGATACGCAGTATTTT. It specifies CASSLLLAGDTQYF. Drawing the rest from reference TRBV7-8 and TRBJ2-3, the complete variable domain is GAGVSQSPRYKVAKRGQDVALRCDPISGHVSLFWYQQALGQGPEFLTYFQNEAQLDKSGLPSDRFFAERPEGSVSTLKIQRTQQEDSAVYLCASSLLLAGDTQYFGPGTRLTVL.